The source of this T cell receptor (beta chain) is a study of blood T cells in healthy people across ages. Study observations and caveats: Long-lived donors had more naive CD4+ cells and higher diversity than aged donors.

The use of a sample-barcoded 5' primer and a J-beta primer mix characterized a second PCR of roughly 6 to 11 cycles. TCRdb used MiXCR to reprocess the 5' RACE reads, holding one entry per CDR3 protein. Of some 1.4 million distinct CDR3 sequences in the sample, approximately 42% were seen once. Germline values: CDR1 MNHEY, CDR2 SVGAGI. J was trimmed by 0 bases and V by 5 bases; bases with no gene match: 15. This CDR3 spans 19 amino acids. A word on this clonotype: The antigen remains undetermined.

Peripheral blood samples of about 10 milliliters were drawn from each donor. The genes are TRBV6-5 and TRBJ1-5, with 8 positions matching TRBD1. Sequencing used blood. This sequence originates from a woman aged 18-29 years in good health. The CDR3 protein is CASSQLGGQGALSNQPQHF. The CDR3 DNA is TGTGCCAGCAGTCAATTAGGGGGGCAGGGGGCGCTTAGCAATCAGCCCCAGCATTTT.